This T cell receptor beta chain was retrieved from a study of cytomegalovirus exposure and HLA in healthy donors. Turning to the study itself: HLA-typed donors were the source of tens of millions of unique TCRs, which an early data release held.

Although they were nominally healthy when sampled, donors likely had unrecorded immune exposures. On this clone itself: Its antigen is not known.

The V gene's germline CDR1 is MNHEY and CDR2 SVGAGI. Trimming stripped 0 bases from V and 4 bases from J, with 9 bases between. The CDR3 covers 14 residues. Study-wide findings and caveats: In a later analysis, fewer than 20,000 TCR beta sequences were associated with HLA alleles at 0.05 false discovery rate.

60 Vbeta and 13 Jbeta primers were used in PCR. Some clones are missing from TCRdb's copy, which holds only in-frame ones; the method was immunoSEQ multiplex PCR. The sample lists fewer than 250,000 clones, 79% occurring once. The chain combines TRBV6-5 with TRBJ1-2; perhaps TRBD1 as D (5 bases). This TCR was sampled from a woman younger than 35 in good health and CMV-seronegative. Input material: PBMCs. The CDR3 here is CASSYSGAPYGYTF. The CDR3 DNA sequence: TGTGCCAGCAGTTACTCAGGGGCCCCCTATGGCTACACCTTC.